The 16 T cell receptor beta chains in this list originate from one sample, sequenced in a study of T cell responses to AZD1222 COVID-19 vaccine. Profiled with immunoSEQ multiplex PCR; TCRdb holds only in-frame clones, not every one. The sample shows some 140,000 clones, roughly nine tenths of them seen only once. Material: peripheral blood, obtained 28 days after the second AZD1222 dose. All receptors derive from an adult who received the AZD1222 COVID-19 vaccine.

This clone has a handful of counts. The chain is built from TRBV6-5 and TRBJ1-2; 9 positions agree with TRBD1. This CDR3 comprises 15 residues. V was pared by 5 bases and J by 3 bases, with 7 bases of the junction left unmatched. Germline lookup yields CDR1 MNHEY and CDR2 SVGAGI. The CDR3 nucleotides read TGTGCCAGCAGTAACCGGGACAGGGATCACTATGGCTACACCTTC. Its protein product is CASSNRDRDHYGYTF.

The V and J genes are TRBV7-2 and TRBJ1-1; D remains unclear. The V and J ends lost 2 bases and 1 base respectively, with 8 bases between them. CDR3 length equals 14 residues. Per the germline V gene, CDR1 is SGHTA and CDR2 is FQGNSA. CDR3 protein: CASSLFGQNTEAFF. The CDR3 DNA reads TGTGCCAGCAGCTTATTCGGGCAGAACACTGAAGCTTTCTTT.

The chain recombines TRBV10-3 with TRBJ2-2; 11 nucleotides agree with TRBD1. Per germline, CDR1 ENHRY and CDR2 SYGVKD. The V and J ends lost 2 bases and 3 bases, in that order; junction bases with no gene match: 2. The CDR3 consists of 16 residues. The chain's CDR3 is CAISEGTGGDTGELFF. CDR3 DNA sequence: TGTGCCATCAGTGAGGGGACAGGGGGGGACACCGGGGAGCTGTTTTTT.

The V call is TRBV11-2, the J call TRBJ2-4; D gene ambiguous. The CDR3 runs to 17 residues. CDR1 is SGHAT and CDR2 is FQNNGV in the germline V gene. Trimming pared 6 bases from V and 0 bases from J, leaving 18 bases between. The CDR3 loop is CASSSLRHLRAKNIQYF. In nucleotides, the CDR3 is TGTGCCAGCAGTTCCCTTCGTCACCTAAGAGCCAAAAACATTCAGTACTTC. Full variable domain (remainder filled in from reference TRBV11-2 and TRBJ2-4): EAGVAQSPRYKIIEKRQSVAFWCNPISGHATLYWYQQILGQGPKLLIQFQNNGVVDDSQLPKDRFSAERLKGVDSTLKIQPAKLEDSAVYLCASSSLRHLRAKNIQYFGAGTRLSVL.

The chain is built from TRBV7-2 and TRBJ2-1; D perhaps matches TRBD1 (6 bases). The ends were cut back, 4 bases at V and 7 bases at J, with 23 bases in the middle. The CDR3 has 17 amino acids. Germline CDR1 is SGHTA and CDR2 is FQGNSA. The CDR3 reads CASSSLDWGRVMNEQFF. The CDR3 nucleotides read TGTGCCAGCAGCTCCCTAGATTGGGGGCGCGTAATGAATGAGCAGTTCTTC.

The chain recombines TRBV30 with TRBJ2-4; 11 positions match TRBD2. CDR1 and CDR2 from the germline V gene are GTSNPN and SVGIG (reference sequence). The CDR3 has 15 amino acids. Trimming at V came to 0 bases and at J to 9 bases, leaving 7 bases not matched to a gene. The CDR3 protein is CAWSVLAGAVGIQYF. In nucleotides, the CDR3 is TGTGCCTGGAGTGTACTAGCGGGGGCCGTAGGCATTCAGTACTTC.

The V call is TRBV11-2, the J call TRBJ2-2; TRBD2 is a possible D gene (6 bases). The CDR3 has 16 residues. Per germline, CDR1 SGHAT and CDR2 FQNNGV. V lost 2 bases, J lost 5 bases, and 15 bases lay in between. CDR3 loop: CASSLRPPGGTGELFF. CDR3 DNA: TGTGCCAGCAGCTTAAGGCCCCCCGGAGGGACCGGGGAGCTGTTTTTT.

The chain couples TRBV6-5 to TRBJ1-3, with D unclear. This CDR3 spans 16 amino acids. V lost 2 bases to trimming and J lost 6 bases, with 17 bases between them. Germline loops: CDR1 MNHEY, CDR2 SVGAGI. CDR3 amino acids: CASSYEGGGQINTIYF. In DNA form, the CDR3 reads TGTGCCAGCAGTTACGAGGGAGGCGGGCAGATAAACACCATATATTTT.

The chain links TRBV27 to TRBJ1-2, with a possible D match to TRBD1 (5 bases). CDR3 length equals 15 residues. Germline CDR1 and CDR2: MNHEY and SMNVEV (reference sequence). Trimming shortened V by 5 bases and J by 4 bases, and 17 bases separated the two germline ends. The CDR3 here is CASSPRTDSPYGYTF. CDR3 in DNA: TGTGCCAGCAGTCCCCGAACAGACAGTCCCTATGGCTACACCTTC.

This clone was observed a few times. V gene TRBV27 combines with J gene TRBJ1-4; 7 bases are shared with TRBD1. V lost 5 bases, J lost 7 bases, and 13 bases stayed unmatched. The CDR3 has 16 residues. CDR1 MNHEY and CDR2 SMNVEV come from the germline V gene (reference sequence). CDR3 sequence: CASSGRRQGRSEKLFF. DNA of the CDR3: TGTGCCAGCAGTGGGCGAAGACAGGGAAGGAGTGAAAAACTGTTTTTT.

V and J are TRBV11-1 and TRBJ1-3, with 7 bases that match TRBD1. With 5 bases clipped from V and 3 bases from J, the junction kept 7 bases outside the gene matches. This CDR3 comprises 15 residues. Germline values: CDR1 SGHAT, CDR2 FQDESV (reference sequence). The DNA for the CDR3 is TGTGCCAGCAGCATACAGGGGACGGTTGGAAACACCATATATTTT. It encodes CASSIQGTVGNTIYF.

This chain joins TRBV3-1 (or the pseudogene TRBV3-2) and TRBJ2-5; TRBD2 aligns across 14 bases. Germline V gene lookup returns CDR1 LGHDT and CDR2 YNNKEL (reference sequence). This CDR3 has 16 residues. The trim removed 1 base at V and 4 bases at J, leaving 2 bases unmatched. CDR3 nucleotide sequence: TGTGCCAGCAGCCAAGGGGGGACTAGCGGGGGAGAGACCCAGTACTTC. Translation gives CASSQGGTSGGETQYF.

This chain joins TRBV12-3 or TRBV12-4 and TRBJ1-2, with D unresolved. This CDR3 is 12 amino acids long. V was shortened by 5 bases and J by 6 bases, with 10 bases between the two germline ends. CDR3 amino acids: CASSLNTDGYTF. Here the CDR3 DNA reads TGTGCCAGCAGTCTCAACACGGATGGCTACACCTTC.

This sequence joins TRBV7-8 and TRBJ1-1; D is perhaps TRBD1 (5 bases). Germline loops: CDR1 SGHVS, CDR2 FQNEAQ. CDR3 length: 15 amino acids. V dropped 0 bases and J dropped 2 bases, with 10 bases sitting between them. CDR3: CASSLAGVRNTEAFF. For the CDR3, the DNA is TGTGCCAGCAGCTTAGCAGGGGTAAGAAACACTGAAGCTTTCTTT. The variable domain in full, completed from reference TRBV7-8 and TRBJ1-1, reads GAGVSQSPRYKVAKRGQDVALRCDPISGHVSLFWYQQALGQGPEFLTYFQNEAQLDKSGLPSDRFFAERPEGSVSTLKIQRTQQEDSAVYLCASSLAGVRNTEAFFGQGTRLTVV.

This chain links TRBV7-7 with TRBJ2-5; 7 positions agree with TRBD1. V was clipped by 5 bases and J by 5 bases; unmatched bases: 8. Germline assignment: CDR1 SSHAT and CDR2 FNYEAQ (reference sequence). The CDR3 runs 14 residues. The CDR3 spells CASSPQGVGETQYF. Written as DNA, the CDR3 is TGTGCCAGCAGCCCTCAGGGGGTCGGGGAGACCCAGTACTTC.

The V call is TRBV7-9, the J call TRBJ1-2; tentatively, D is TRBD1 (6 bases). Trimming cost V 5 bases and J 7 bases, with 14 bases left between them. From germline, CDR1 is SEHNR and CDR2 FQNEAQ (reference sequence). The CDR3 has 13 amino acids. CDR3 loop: CASSPTGKGGYTF. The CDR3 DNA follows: TGTGCCAGCAGCCCGACAGGAAAAGGTGGCTACACCTTC. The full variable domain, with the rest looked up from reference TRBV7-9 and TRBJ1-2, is DTGVSQNPRHKITKRGQNVTFRCDPISEHNRLYWYRQTLGQGPEFLTYFQNEAQLEKSRLLSDRFSAERPKGSFSTLEIQRTEQGDSAMYLCASSPTGKGGYTFGSGTRLTVV.